This TCR beta chain was sequenced during a study of blood T cell repertoires in COVID-19. Authors' methods: Scientists estimated how many nucleated cells there were by amplifying reference gene primers. Clones were sequenced by immunoSEQ multiplex PCR, and TCRdb holds only the in-frame ones, with some missing. The V and J calls and clone size are taken from that table; D and trimming were inferred from the DNA. The sample shows over 50,000 clones, over 70% of them seen only once. Germline trimming cut 0 bases from V and 0 bases from J; bases unmatched to any gene: 1. CDR1 and CDR2 from the germline V gene are SGDLS and YYNGEE. The CDR3 spans 15 residues.

The receptor's source is a human donor with active or convalescent COVID-19. The donor label of this sample is uncertain. This chain uses TRBV9 with TRBJ2-7; 9 nucleotides align to TRBD2. The sequencing input was peripheral blood. In DNA, the CDR3 is TGTGCCAGCAGCGTAGCTAGCGGGGCCTCCTACGAGCAGTACTTC. It yields the protein CASSVASGASYEQYF. Full variable domain (remainder filled in from reference TRBV9 and TRBJ2-7): DSGVTQTPKHLITATGQRVTLRCSPRSGDLSVYWYQQSLDQGLQFLIQYYNGEERAKGNILERFSAQQFPDLHSELNLSSLELGDSALYFCASSVASGASYEQYFGPGTRLTVT.